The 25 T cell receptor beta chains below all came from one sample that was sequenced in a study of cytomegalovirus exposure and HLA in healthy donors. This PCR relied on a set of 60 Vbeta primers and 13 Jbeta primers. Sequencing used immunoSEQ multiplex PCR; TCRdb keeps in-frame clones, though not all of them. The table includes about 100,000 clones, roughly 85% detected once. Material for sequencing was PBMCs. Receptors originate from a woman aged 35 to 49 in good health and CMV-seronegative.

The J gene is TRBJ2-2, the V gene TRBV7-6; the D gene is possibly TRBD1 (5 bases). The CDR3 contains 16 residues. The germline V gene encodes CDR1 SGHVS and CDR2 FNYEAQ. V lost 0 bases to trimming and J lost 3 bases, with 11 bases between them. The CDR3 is CASSLASRGDTGELFF. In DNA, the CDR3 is TGTGCCAGCAGCTTAGCTTCAAGGGGTGACACCGGGGAGCTGTTTTTT.

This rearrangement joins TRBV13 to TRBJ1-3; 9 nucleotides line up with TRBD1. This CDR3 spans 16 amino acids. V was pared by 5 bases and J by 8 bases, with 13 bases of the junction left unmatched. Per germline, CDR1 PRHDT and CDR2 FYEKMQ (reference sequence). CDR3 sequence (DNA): TGTGCCAGCAGCCCTAGCCCGGGACAGGGTCTAGACACCATATATTTT. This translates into CASSPSPGQGLDTIYF.

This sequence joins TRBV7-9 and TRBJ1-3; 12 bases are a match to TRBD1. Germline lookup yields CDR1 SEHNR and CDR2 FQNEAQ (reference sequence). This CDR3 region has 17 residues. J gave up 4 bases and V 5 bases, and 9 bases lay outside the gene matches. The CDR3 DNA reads TGTGCCAGCAGCCCGGGACAGGGGGCTGAAGACGGAAACACCATATATTTT. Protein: CASSPGQGAEDGNTIYF.

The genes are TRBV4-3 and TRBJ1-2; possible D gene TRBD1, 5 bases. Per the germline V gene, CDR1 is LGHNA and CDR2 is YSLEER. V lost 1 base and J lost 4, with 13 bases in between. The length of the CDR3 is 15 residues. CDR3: CASSQGIQGGYGYTF. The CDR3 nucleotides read TGCGCCAGCAGCCAAGGGATCCAGGGCGGCTATGGCTACACCTTC.

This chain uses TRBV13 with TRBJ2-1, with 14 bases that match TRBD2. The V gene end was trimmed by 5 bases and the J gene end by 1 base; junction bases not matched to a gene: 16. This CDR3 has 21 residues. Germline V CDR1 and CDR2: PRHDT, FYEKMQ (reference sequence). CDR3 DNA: TGTGCCAGCAGCCGCAGGTCTACCGGGACTAGCGGGAGTTGGTCCTACAATGAGCAGTTCTTC. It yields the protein CASSRRSTGTSGSWSYNEQFF.

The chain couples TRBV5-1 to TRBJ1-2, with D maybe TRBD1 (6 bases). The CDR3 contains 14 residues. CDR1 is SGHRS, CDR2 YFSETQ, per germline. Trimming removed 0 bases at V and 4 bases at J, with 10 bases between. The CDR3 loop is CASSLVGQLYGYTF. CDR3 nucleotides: TGCGCCAGCAGCTTGGTGGGACAACTCTATGGCTACACCTTC. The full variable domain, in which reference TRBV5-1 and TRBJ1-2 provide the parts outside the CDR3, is KAGVTQTPRYLIKTRGQQVTLSCSPISGHRSVSWYQQTPGQGLQFLFEYFSETQRNKGNFPGRFSGRQFSNSRSEMNVSTLELGDSALYLCASSLVGQLYGYTFGSGTRLTVV.

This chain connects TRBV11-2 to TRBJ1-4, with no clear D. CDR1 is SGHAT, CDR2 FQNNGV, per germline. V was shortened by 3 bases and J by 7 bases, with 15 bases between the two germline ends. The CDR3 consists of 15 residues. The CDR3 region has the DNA TGTGCCAGCAGCTTGTATCGGGGTGAGGGTGAAAAACTGTTTTTT. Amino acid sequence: CASSLYRGEGEKLFF.

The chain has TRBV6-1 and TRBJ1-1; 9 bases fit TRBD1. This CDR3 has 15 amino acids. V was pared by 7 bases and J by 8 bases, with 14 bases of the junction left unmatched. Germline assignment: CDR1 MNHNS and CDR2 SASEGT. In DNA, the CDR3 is TGTGCCAGCACCCAAACCGGGACAGGGCTACCCGAAGCTTTCTTT. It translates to CASTQTGTGLPEAFF.

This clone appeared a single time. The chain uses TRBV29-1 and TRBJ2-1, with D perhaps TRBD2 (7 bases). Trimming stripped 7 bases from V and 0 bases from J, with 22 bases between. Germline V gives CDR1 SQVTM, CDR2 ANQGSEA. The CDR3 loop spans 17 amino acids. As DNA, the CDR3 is TGCAGCGCCGAGTGGGCGGGGGCCAGCAGCTCCTACAATGAGCAGTTCTTC. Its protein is CSAEWAGASSSYNEQFF.

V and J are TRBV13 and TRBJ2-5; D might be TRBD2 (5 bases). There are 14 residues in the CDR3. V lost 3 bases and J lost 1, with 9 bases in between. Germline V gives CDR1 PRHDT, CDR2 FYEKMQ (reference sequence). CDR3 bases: TGTGCCAGCAGCTTCATGCGGGTCCAAGAGACCCAGTACTTC. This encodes CASSFMRVQETQYF.

CDR3 amino acids: CSVEGGQGKSGYTF. In DNA form, the CDR3 reads TGCAGCGTTGAAGGAGGACAGGGAAAGTCTGGCTACACCTTC. The genes are TRBV29-1 and TRBJ1-2; 8 nucleotides agree with TRBD1. This CDR3 is built from 14 residues. The ends lost 1 base at V and 7 bases at J; junction bases unmatched: 8. CDR1 is SQVTM, CDR2 ANQGSEA, per germline.

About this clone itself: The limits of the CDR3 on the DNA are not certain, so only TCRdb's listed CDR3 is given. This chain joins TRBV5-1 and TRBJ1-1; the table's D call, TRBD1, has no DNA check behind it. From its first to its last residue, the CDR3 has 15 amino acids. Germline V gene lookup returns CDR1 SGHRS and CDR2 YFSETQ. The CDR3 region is CASSTSTALITEAFF.

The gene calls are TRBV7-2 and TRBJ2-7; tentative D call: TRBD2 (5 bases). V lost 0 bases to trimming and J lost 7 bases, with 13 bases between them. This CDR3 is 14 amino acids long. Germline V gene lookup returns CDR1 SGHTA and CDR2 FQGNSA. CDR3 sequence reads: CASSLAGESNEQYF. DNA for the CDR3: TGTGCCAGCAGCTTAGCGGGAGAGTCGAATGAGCAGTACTTC.

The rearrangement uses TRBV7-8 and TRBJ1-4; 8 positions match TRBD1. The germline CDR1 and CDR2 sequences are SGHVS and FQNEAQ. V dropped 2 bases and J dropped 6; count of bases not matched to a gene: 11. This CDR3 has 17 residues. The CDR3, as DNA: TGTGCCAGCAGCTTAAGAGGGGCCGGGACAGGTTATGAAAAACTGTTTTTT. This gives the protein CASSLRGAGTGYEKLFF.

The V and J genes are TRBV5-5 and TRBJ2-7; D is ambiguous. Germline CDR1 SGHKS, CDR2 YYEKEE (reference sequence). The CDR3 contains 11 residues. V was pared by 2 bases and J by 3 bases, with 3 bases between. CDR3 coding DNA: TGTGCCAGCAGCTTTTACTACGAGCAGTACTTC. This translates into CASSFYYEQYF.

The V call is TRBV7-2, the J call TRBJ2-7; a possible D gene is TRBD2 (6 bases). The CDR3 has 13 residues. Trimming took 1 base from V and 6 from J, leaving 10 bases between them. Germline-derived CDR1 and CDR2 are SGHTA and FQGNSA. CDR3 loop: CASSLGRGGEQYF. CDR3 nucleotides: TGTGCCAGCAGCTTAGGGAGGGGAGGCGAGCAGTACTTC.

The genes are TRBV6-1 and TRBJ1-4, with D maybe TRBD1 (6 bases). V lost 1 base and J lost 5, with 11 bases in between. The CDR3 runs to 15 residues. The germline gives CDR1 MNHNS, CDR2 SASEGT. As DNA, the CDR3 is TGTGCCAGCAGTGAAGGGGGACACCAGAATGAAAAACTGTTTTTT. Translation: CASSEGGHQNEKLFF.

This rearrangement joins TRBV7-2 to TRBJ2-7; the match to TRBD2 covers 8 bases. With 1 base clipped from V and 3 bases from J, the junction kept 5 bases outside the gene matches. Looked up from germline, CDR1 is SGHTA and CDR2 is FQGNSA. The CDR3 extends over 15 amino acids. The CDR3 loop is CASSLEAGGDYEQYF. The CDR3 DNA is TGTGCCAGCAGCTTAGAGGCGGGAGGCGACTACGAGCAGTACTTC. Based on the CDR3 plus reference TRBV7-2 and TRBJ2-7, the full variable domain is GAGVSQSPSNKVTEKGKDVELRCDPISGHTALYWYRQSLGQGLEFLIYFQGNSAPDKSGLPSDRFSAERTGGSVSTLTIQRTQQEDSAVYLCASSLEAGGDYEQYFGPGTRLTVT.

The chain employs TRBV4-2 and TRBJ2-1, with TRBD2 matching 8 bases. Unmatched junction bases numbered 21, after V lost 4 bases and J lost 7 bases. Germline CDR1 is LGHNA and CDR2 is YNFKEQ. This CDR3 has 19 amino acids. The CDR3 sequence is CASSLGPTSALPGGNEQFF. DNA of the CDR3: TGTGCCAGCAGCCTGGGACCGACTAGCGCCCTGCCGGGGGGGAATGAGCAGTTCTTC.

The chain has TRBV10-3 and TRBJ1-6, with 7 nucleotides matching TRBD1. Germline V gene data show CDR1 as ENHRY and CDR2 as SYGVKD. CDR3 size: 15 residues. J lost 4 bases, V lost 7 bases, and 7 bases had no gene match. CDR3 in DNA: TGTGCCATCAAAGCCGGGACAGCGTATAATTCACCCCTCCACTTT. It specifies CAIKAGTAYNSPLHF.

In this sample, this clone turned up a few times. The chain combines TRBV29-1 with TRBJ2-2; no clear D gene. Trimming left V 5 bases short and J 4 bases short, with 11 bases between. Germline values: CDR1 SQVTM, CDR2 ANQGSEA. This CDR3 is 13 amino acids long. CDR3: CSVLPAGTGELFF. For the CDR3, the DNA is TGCAGCGTTCTTCCTGCAGGCACCGGGGAGCTGTTTTTT.

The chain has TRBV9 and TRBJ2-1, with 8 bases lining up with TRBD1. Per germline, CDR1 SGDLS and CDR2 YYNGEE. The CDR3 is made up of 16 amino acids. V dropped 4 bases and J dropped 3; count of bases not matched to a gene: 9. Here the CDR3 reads CASSRVTGTGYNEQFF. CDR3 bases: TGTGCCAGCAGCCGAGTTACCGGGACAGGCTACAATGAGCAGTTCTTC. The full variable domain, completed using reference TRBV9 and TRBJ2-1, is DSGVTQTPKHLITATGQRVTLRCSPRSGDLSVYWYQQSLDQGLQFLIQYYNGEERAKGNILERFSAQQFPDLHSELNLSSLELGDSALYFCASSRVTGTGYNEQFFGPGTRLTVL.

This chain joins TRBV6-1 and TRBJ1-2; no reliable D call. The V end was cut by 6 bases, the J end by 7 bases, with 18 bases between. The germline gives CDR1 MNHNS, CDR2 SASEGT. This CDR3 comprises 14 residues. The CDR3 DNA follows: TGTGCCAGCAGGGCGGAGGGTGGCTGGGGTGGCTACACCTTC. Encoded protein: CASRAEGGWGGYTF.

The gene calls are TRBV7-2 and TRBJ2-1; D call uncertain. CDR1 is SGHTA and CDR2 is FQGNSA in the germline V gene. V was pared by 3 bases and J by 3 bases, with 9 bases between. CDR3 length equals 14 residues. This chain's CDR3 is CASSLGSNYNEQFF. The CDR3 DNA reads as TGTGCCAGCAGCTTGGGCAGTAACTACAATGAGCAGTTCTTC.

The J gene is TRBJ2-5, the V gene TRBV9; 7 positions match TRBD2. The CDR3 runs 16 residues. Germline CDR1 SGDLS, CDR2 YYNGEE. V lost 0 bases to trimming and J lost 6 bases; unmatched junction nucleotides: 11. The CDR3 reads CASSVVGGREAQTQYF. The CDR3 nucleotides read TGTGCCAGCAGCGTAGTCGGGGGTCGGGAGGCTCAGACCCAGTACTTC.